This T cell receptor beta chain was sequenced in a study of T cell responses to AZD1222 COVID-19 vaccine. Findings of the study overall: Among AZD1222 vaccinees, only 6 or 7 were seropositive at baseline.

TCRdb's copy holds only in-frame clones and misses some; the assay was immunoSEQ multiplex PCR. The sample has roughly 170,000 clones, roughly nine tenths seen once. In regard to this clone: The antigen remains unidentified.

The clonotype was recovered from an adult in good health. Sequencing used peripheral blood, obtained on day 0 of AZD1222 vaccination.

Written as DNA, the CDR3 is TGTGCCAGCAGCTTAGTGGTATCAGATACGCAGTATTTT. Translation: CASSLVVSDTQYF. The chain links TRBV7-2 to TRBJ2-3; D not resolved. V gave up 1 base and J gave up 4 bases, with 6 bases separating them. This CDR3 has 13 amino acids. Germline CDR1 and CDR2: SGHTA and FQGNSA.